This T cell receptor beta chain was recorded in a study of blood T cell repertoires in COVID-19 (TCRdb year 2020). Study-level background: Samples from collaborators originated in the United States, Italy and Spain and spanned both the acute and convalescent phases of COVID-19. Where available, HLA class I and class II types were taken from metadata supplied by the sample provider and were not determined by assay-based typing. The prospective study material was composed of cDNA or gDNA derived from T cells, B-cell-depleted T cells, or PBMCs. The samples were drawn from the first 160 participants of the ongoing ImmuneRACE study and from 1,254 subjects provided by 6 global collaborators. Nearly every sample came with metadata listing a de-identified subject ID, COVID-19 status, age in years and sex. The repertoires were released in a freely available public database meant as a resource for research on the immune response to SARS-CoV-2. The dataset comprised deeply sampled blood TCRbeta repertoires from subjects exposed to, actively infected with, or recovered from COVID-19. The paper as a whole reports these results and caveats: How much clinical and demographic metadata was included differed by source and by participant, and the metadata was provided uncurated.

Whole blood was collected in K2EDTA tubes by collaborating institutions according to the institutions' own protocols. For TCRbeta analysis, collaborator samples were shipped as frozen whole blood, as isolated PBMCs, or as DNA extracted from either sample type. This clone was recorded once. Its specific antigen is unknown. Qualities for individual bases were not recorded, and no much larger clone is one base off. TCRbeta CDR3 regions were amplified from genomic DNA by means of the immunoSEQ Assay, a bias-controlled multiplex PCR. As for the authors' bioinformatics: The number of nucleated cells in each sample was estimated by amplification of reference gene primers within the assay. Sequence reads were collapsed and filtered to measure the absolute abundance of every unique TCRbeta CDR3 rearrangement. For each sample, productive Simpson clonality was calculated by taking the square root of Simpson's diversity index across productive rearrangements. The table was pulled from immuneACCESS by TCRdb, which kept in-frame rearrangements only. Such tables lose some clones; where checked, under half of the loss comes from unresolved V genes, and the rest has no known cause. The D gene and trimming were derived from the DNA, and the V and J assignments and clone size from that table. Recorded for this sample are about 270,000 clones; about 85% of them occurred a single time. The ten largest clones capture 13% of the sample.

Counted from cysteine to phenylalanine, this CDR3 has 16 amino acids. Kept here is only the CDR3 DNA, which spans 48 bases and is read in frame from base 1. Looking up the germline V gene yields CDR1 KGHSH and CDR2 LQKENI. The germline ends are 15 bases apart after V is trimmed by 1 base and J by 3 bases. This clonotype was sampled from a human donor in a cohort sampled during active COVID-19. Sequenced input: peripheral blood. Recombination joined TRBV18 with TRBJ1-2; a tentative D call is TRBD1 (6 bases match). The nucleotide sequence reads TGTGCCAGCTCACCACTCCGACTAGGGGGGGACTATGGCTACACCTTC. Its protein is CASSPLRLGGDYGYTF.